Listed below are T cell receptor beta chains from one sample, sequenced in a study of cytomegalovirus exposure and HLA in healthy donors. TCRdb's table, derived via immunoSEQ multiplex PCR, lists solely in-frame clones and lacks some. The repertoire holds some 170,000 clones, roughly 86% seen once, with 2% to 3% in the top ten. The material sequenced was PBMCs. The receptors derive from a man aged 18 to 29 in good health and CMV-seropositive. Both conserved end residues are part of each CDR3. D genes are given only for firm matches. The size entry is marked missing in some rows and otherwise reads once, few, many or a size class.

D gene	clone size	V gene	J gene	CDR3 protein	CDR3 DNA
TRBD2	NA	TRBV13	TRBJ2-1	CASSPQGLTASYNEQFF	TGTGCCAGCAGCCCCCAGGGACTAACTGCATCCTACAATGAGCAGTTCTTC
NA	NA	TRBV7-9	TRBJ1-4	CASSLELDRAKLFF	TGTGCCAGCAGCTTAGAATTGGACAGAGCAAAACTGTTTTTT
NA	NA	TRBV5-1	TRBJ1-1	CASSRADRTEAFF	TGCGCCAGCAGCCGGGCTGACAGAACTGAAGCTTTCTTT
NA	NA	TRBV29-1	TRBJ1-1	CSVAVPWETEAFF	TGCAGCGTTGCCGTGCCCTGGGAGACTGAAGCTTTCTTT
NA	few	TRBV7-2	TRBJ1-6	CASSLANNSPLHF	TGTGCCAGCAGCTTAGCTAATAATTCACCCCTCCACTTT
TRBD2	NA	TRBV27	TRBJ2-1	CASRGRAHEQFF	TGTGCCAGCAGGGGGAGGGCTCATGAGCAGTTCTTC
NA	NA	TRBV19	TRBJ1-2	CASSIEQGQGYTF	TGTGCCAGTAGTATCGAGCAGGGGCAGGGCTACACCTTC
NA	NA	TRBV29-1	TRBJ1-3	CSASRGTGNTIYF	TGCAGCGCCTCTCGGGGTACTGGAAACACCATATATTTT
TRBD1	NA	TRBV9	TRBJ2-7	CASSVTGMSYEQYF	TGTGCCAGCAGCGTGACAGGGATGTCCTACGAGCAGTACTTC
NA	NA	TRBV25-1	TRBJ2-7	CASSEYTGPDEQYF	TGTGCCAGCAGTGAATACACAGGGCCCGACGAGCAGTACTTC
TRBD1	NA	TRBV4-3	TRBJ1-1	CASSPFWTGETEAFF	TGCGCCAGCAGCCCATTCTGGACAGGGGAGACTGAAGCTTTCTTT
TRBD1	NA	TRBV5-1	TRBJ1-3	CASSLTGDSGNTIYF	TGCGCCAGCAGCCTCACAGGGGACTCTGGAAACACCATATATTTT
TRBD1	NA	TRBV28	TRBJ1-5	CASSSTGTGEMPQHF	TGTGCCAGCAGTTCAACCGGGACAGGGGAAATGCCCCAGCATTTT
NA	NA	TRBV7-2	TRBJ2-2	CASSLAPGQHSHTGELFF	TGTGCCAGCAGCTTAGCTCCAGGACAGCACTCCCACACCGGGGAGCTGTTTTTT
NA	few	TRBV19	TRBJ2-5	CASSRGGVGETQYF	TGTGCCAGTAGCCGGGGCGGGGTGGGGGAGACCCAGTACTTC
NA	NA	TRBV19	TRBJ1-2	CASSSRKAGYTF	TGTGCCAGTAGTAGCAGGAAGGCCGGCTACACCTTC
TRBD1	NA	TRBV7-9	TRBJ1-1	CASSPQGAVAFF	TGTGCCAGCAGTCCACAGGGGGCAGTAGCTTTCTTT
NA	few	TRBV25-1	TRBJ1-1	CASSEGDRGQAFF	TGTGCCAGCAGTGAAGGTGACAGAGGACAAGCTTTCTTT
NA	few	TRBV6-5	TRBJ2-6	CASSFQGGSGANVLTF	TGTGCCAGCAGTTTTCAGGGGGGCTCTGGGGCCAACGTCCTGACTTTC
TRBD2	few	TRBV5-1	TRBJ2-1	CASRTSGNRHNEQFF	TGCGCCAGCAGAACGAGCGGGAACCGGCACAATGAGCAGTTCTTC
NA	NA	TRBV6-5	TRBJ2-2	CASSHGFTHTGELFF	TGTGCCAGCAGTCACGGGTTCACCCACACCGGGGAGCTGTTTTTT
NA	NA	TRBV5-8	TRBJ1-2	CASSFQPAGIGGYTF	TGTGCCAGCAGCTTCCAACCCGCAGGGATCGGTGGCTACACCTTC
NA	NA	TRBV5-1	TRBJ1-4	CASSPASGTDDEKLFF	TGCGCCAGCAGCCCGGCTTCCGGGACTGATGATGAAAAACTGTTTTTT
TRBD2	NA	TRBV9	TRBJ2-1	CASSVRLAGLYEQFF	TGTGCCAGCAGCGTGCGACTAGCGGGACTGTATGAGCAGTTCTTC
TRBD2	NA	TRBV2	TRBJ2-7	CASRLGTSGEQYF	TGTGCCAGCAGATTGGGGACTAGCGGCGAGCAGTACTTC
TRBD1	NA	TRBV5-1	TRBJ2-4	CASSKDRGNIQYF	TGCGCCAGCAGCAAGGACAGGGGGAACATTCAGTACTTC
NA	NA	TRBV27	TRBJ1-1	CASRDSDTEAFF	TGTGCCAGCCGCGACAGCGACACTGAAGCTTTCTTT
NA	NA	TRBV6-5	TRBJ1-2	CASSPLWSKTYGYTF	TGTGCCAGCAGTCCTCTGTGGAGCAAAACCTATGGCTACACCTTC
TRBD1	NA	TRBV6-5	TRBJ1-2	CASSPNRDRGGYTF	TGTGCCAGCAGTCCAAATCGGGACAGAGGAGGCTACACCTTC
NA	NA	TRBV5-6	TRBJ2-2	CASSFFRATGELFF	TGTGCCAGCAGCTTCTTCAGGGCGACCGGGGAGCTGTTTTTT
NA	NA	TRBV13	TRBJ2-7	CASSLAQATYEQYF	TGTGCCAGCAGCTTAGCGCAGGCTACCTACGAGCAGTACTTC
TRBD1	NA	TRBV4-1	TRBJ1-3	CASSPIGTGDTIYF	TGCGCCAGCAGCCCCATAGGGACAGGGGACACCATATATTTT
TRBD1	NA	TRBV4-1	TRBJ1-2	CASSQGQGTAQSYTF	TGCGCCAGCAGCCAAGGGCAGGGGACAGCTCAAAGCTACACCTTC
TRBD2	NA	TRBV10-3	TRBJ2-7	CAISVAGVPGYEQYF	TGTGCCATCAGTGTAGCGGGAGTACCAGGGTACGAGCAGTACTTC
NA	NA	TRBV2	TRBJ2-7	CASRITGYEQYF	TGTGCCAGCAGGATAACAGGCTACGAGCAGTACTTC
TRBD2	NA	TRBV2	TRBJ2-5	CASTPDGGGQETQYF	TGTGCCAGCACCCCGGATGGGGGGGGCCAAGAGACCCAGTACTTC
NA	NA	TRBV10-3	TRBJ1-1	CAITSTGLSTEAFF	TGTGCCATCACCTCGACTGGGTTAAGCACTGAAGCTTTCTTT
TRBD1	NA	TRBV7-9	TRBJ1-1	CASSTGQGMNTEAFF	TGTGCCAGCAGCACTGGACAGGGGATGAACACTGAAGCTTTCTTT
NA	NA	TRBV4-3	TRBJ2-3	CASSRVTGTLGGDTQYF	TGCGCCAGCAGCCGCGTAACCGGGACCCTTGGAGGGGATACGCAGTATTTT
TRBD2	NA	TRBV6-1	TRBJ2-3	CASSERGLASDTQYF	TGTGCCAGCAGTGAACGCGGACTAGCGTCCGATACGCAGTATTTT
TRBD2	NA	TRBV6-5	TRBJ2-7	CASSPTTSGDYEQYF	TGTGCCAGCAGCCCCACGACTAGCGGGGACTACGAGCAGTACTTC
NA	few	TRBV4-1	TRBJ1-2	CASSQGSSYTF	TGCGCCAGCAGCCAAGGTAGCAGCTACACCTTC
NA	many	TRBV30	TRBJ1-3	CAWSPGRNTIYF	TGTGCCTGGAGTCCTGGGCGAAACACCATATATTTT
NA	NA	TRBV29-1	TRBJ1-2	CSVLPGTGPYGYTF	TGCAGCGTCCTCCCCGGCACAGGGCCCTATGGCTACACCTTC
TRBD1	NA	TRBV18	TRBJ1-2	CASSPRAGGDDGYTF	TGTGCCAGCTCACCACGCGCAGGGGGCGACGATGGCTACACCTTC
NA	NA	TRBV27	TRBJ1-5	CASSLSGANQPQHF	TGTGCCAGCAGTTTATCTGGAGCCAATCAGCCCCAGCATTTT
NA	NA	TRBV27	TRBJ1-5	CASSLPRRQASNQPQHF	TGTGCCAGCAGTTTACCCAGAAGACAGGCCAGCAATCAGCCCCAGCATTTT
TRBD1	NA	TRBV30	TRBJ2-3	CAWSVTGGRSDTQYF	TGTGCCTGGAGTGTAACAGGGGGGCGGTCAGATACGCAGTATTTT
TRBD1	NA	TRBV7-6	TRBJ2-7	CASSLRLGTEYEQYF	TGTGCCAGCAGCTTACGATTAGGGACAGAATACGAGCAGTACTTC
TRBD2	NA	TRBV10-2	TRBJ2-3	CASLWEGSTTDTQYF	TGCGCCAGCCTCTGGGAGGGGTCCACTACGGATACGCAGTATTTT